Below, 25 T cell receptor beta chains from the same sample are listed, as sequenced in a study of blood T cell repertoires in COVID-19. Sequencing was performed with immunoSEQ multiplex PCR; in TCRdb, only in-frame clones are kept and a portion is missing. The sample holds about 200,000 clones, roughly nine tenths seen once. The sequenced sample was PBMCs or T cells enriched from blood (not recorded which). These receptors all stem from a woman in her twenties or thirties with acute COVID-19.

The chain is built from TRBV27 and TRBJ1-1; 9 nucleotides line up with TRBD1. This CDR3 is built from 13 residues. CDR1 and CDR2 (germline): MNHEY, SMNVEV (reference sequence). Losses at the gene ends were 5 bases for V and 11 bases for J; bases not matched to a gene: 9. For the CDR3, the DNA is TGTGCCAGCAGTGGAACCGGGACAGGGAGGGCTTTCTTT. Its protein product is CASSGTGTGRAFF.

V and J are TRBV24-1 and TRBJ2-6; D is perhaps TRBD2 (7 bases). The CDR3 loop spans 18 amino acids. Germline assignment: CDR1 KGHDR and CDR2 SFDVKD. V dropped 10 bases and J dropped 2 bases, with 23 bases sitting between them. CDR3 nucleotides: TGTGCCACTATTGTGGGGGGGCTCTCCAGGGCTGGGGCCAACGTCCTGACTTTC. Translating gives CATIVGGLSRAGANVLTF.

A few counts support this clone. The rearrangement uses TRBV7-2 and TRBJ1-5; a weak D match, TRBD1 (5 bases). Germline CDR1 SGHTA, CDR2 FQGNSA. V was pared by 3 bases and J by 1 base, with 10 bases between. The CDR3 extends over 15 amino acids. The CDR3 DNA reads as TGTGCCAGCAGCTTCACAGGTGAAAGCAATCAGCCCCAGCATTTT. Protein sequence: CASSFTGESNQPQHF.

This clone has a single count. This chain links TRBV5-1 with TRBJ2-3, with 10 bases aligning to TRBD2. Trimming took 0 bases from V and 0 from J; bases not matched to a gene: 7. Germline CDR1 SGHRS, CDR2 YFSETQ. This CDR3 comprises 18 residues. The CDR3 DNA reads TGCGCCAGCAGCTTGGGAGGGAAACTAGCGGGGAGCACAGATACGCAGTATTTT. This encodes CASSLGGKLAGSTDTQYF.

This chain joins TRBV6-5 and TRBJ1-6; the D is unclear. Per germline, CDR1 MNHEY and CDR2 SVGAGI. The CDR3 contains 16 residues. The V end lost 0 bases, the J end lost 7 bases, and 13 bases lay between the germline ends. Written as DNA, the CDR3 is TGTGCCAGCAGTTACTCGATCGTACAGAGAAATTCACCCCTCCACTTT. It specifies CASSYSIVQRNSPLHF.

The rearrangement links TRBV7-3 to TRBJ2-2, with 15 bases fitting TRBD2. The length of the CDR3 is 18 residues. Germline loops: CDR1 SGHTA, CDR2 FQGTGA. Losses at the gene ends were 6 bases for V and 0 bases for J; bases not matched to a gene: 5. CDR3 bases: TGTGCCAGCAGTCCTGGGACTAGCGGGGGGACGAACACCGGGGAGCTGTTTTTT. This gives the protein CASSPGTSGGTNTGELFF.

The V gene is TRBV11-2, the J gene TRBJ1-1; 9 bases agree with TRBD1. V lost 4 bases, J lost 7 bases, and 16 bases stayed unmatched. Germline-derived CDR1 and CDR2 are SGHAT and FQNNGV. This CDR3 is built from 17 residues. CDR3 DNA sequence: TGTGCCAGCAGCTCCACTTTACAGGGGGCGGAAGGGGGTGAAGCTTTCTTT. Translated: CASSSTLQGAEGGEAFF.

V gene TRBV9 combines with J gene TRBJ1-2, with TRBD1 matching over 8 bases. V dropped 3 bases and J dropped 2; count of bases not matched to a gene: 12. There are 17 residues in the CDR3. Germline CDR1 reads SGDLS; CDR2 reads YYNGEE. The CDR3 region has the DNA TGTGCCAGCAGCGCCGGGACAGGCCCAAGGGGGAACTATGGCTACACCTTC. Amino acids: CASSAGTGPRGNYGYTF.

This chain links TRBV5-1 with TRBJ2-1; TRBD2 agrees at 7 bases. CDR1 SGHRS and CDR2 YFSETQ come from the germline V gene. With 0 bases clipped from V and 8 bases from J, the junction kept 2 bases outside the gene matches. The CDR3 spans 13 residues. The CDR3 protein is CASSLEGRDEQFF. CDR3 sequence (DNA): TGCGCCAGCAGCTTGGAAGGGAGGGATGAGCAGTTCTTC.

J is TRBJ2-3 and V is TRBV11-3; D may be TRBD1 (7 bases). With 5 bases removed from V and 3 bases from J, the gap between germline ends came to 9 bases. CDR1 and CDR2 from the germline V gene are SGHNT and YENEEA. This CDR3 comprises 13 residues. The CDR3 DNA follows: TGTGCCAGCAGCCCAGGGGGGACAGATACGCAGTATTTT. As protein: CASSPGGTDTQYF. Together with reference TRBV11-3 and TRBJ2-3, the CDR3 gives the full variable domain: EAGVVQSPRYKIIEKKQPVAFWCNPISGHNTLYWYLQNLGQGPELLIRYENEEAVDDSQLPKDRFSAERLKGVDSTLKIQPAELGDSAVYLCASSPGGTDTQYFGPGTRLTVL.

The V and J genes are TRBV10-2 and TRBJ1-1; D remains unclear. CDR1 is WSHSY and CDR2 is SAAADI in the germline V gene. V lost 11 bases and J lost 5, with 15 bases in between. The CDR3 is made up of 12 amino acids. In DNA form, the CDR3 reads TGCGCCTCCCGGGAGTTTGGAACTGAAGCTTTCTTT. It yields the protein CASREFGTEAFF.

The chain links TRBV10-3 to TRBJ1-1; 8 nucleotides agree with TRBD1. Germline V gene data show CDR1 as ENHRY and CDR2 as SYGVKD. V dropped 1 base and J dropped 2; count of bases not matched to a gene: 21. There are 21 residues in the CDR3. The CDR3 sequence: CAISEWGQGAHDDPRNTEAFF. CDR3 DNA sequence: TGTGCCATCAGTGAGTGGGGGCAGGGGGCGCACGATGATCCGCGCAACACTGAAGCTTTCTTT.

A remark on this clone: Because the CDR3's place on the DNA is in doubt, the DNA is left out and the CDR3 is given as listed by TCRdb. V is TRBV3-1 (or the pseudogene TRBV3-2) and J is TRBJ2-7; TRBD1, as called in the table, went unchecked against the DNA. The CDR3 is 14 residues long, ends included. The V gene's germline CDR1 is LGHDT and CDR2 YNNKEL (reference sequence). The CDR3 loop reads CASSQVPVGTGTYF.

J is TRBJ2-5 and V is TRBV4-1, with TRBD1 matching 7 bases. The junction had 8 bases not matched to a gene; V was cut back by 3 bases and J by 4 bases. CDR1 is MGHRA, CDR2 YSYEKL, per germline. This CDR3 spans 15 amino acids. The CDR3 DNA is TGCGCCAGCAGCCACGGAGACAGGGACGGAGAGACCCAGTACTTC. Protein: CASSHGDRDGETQYF.

The rearrangement links TRBV19 to TRBJ1-2; weak D call: TRBD1 (6 bases). The ends were cut back, 7 bases at V and 7 bases at J, with 25 bases in the middle. Germline V gives CDR1 LNHDA, CDR2 SQIVND (reference sequence). The CDR3 runs to 16 residues. CDR3 sequence: CASNGARTAPSRGYTF. The CDR3 nucleotides read TGTGCCAGTAATGGAGCAAGGACAGCTCCTTCTCGTGGCTACACCTTC.

The chain carries TRBV6-5 and TRBJ1-1; TRBD1 is a possible D gene (5 bases). The CDR3 has 13 amino acids. V was pared by 7 bases and J by 4 bases, with 13 bases between. Germline V gene lookup returns CDR1 MNHEY and CDR2 SVGAGI. CDR3 in amino acids: CASNQGWSTEAFF. In nucleotides, the CDR3 is TGTGCCAGCAACCAGGGATGGAGCACTGAAGCTTTCTTT.

The chain has TRBV6-2 or TRBV6-3 and TRBJ2-1, with TRBD1 as a possible D gene (6 bases). The CDR3 loop spans 14 amino acids. The germline V gene has CDR1 MNHEY and CDR2 SVGEGT. V lost 6 bases and J 6 bases, leaving 15 bases between the germline ends. For the CDR3, the DNA is TGTGCCAGCAGCATTGCAGGGGCGCCCAATGAGCAGTTCTTC. Its translation: CASSIAGAPNEQFF.

The V gene is TRBV2, the J gene TRBJ2-2; a weak D match, TRBD2 (5 bases). The V end lost 6 bases, the J end lost 6 bases, and 14 bases lay between the germline ends. This CDR3 is built from 14 residues. Germline V gene sequence: CDR1 SNHLY, CDR2 FYNNEI. Written as DNA, the CDR3 is TGTGCCAGCAGAAGGGCGGGTGGGGCCGGGGAGCTGTTTTTT. The encoded protein is CASRRAGGAGELFF.

This chain joins TRBV6-5 and TRBJ1-1; TRBD1 matches at 7 bases. CDR3 length equals 14 residues. Germline V lookup: CDR1 MNHEY, CDR2 SVGAGI. After removal of 0 bases from V and 5 bases from J, the junction contained 3 bases not matched to a gene. The CDR3 bases are TGTGCCAGCAGTTACTCAGGGGGCCGAACTGAAGCTTTCTTT. The encoded protein is CASSYSGGRTEAFF.

This clone was detected only once. This chain connects TRBV9 to TRBJ2-1; 7 bases are a match to TRBD1. This CDR3 spans 17 amino acids. CDR1 SGDLS and CDR2 YYNGEE come from the germline V gene. J was trimmed by 4 bases and V by 3 bases; bases with no gene match: 13. The CDR3 sequence is CASSGPFGTVEYNEQFF. In DNA form, the CDR3 reads TGTGCCAGCAGCGGGCCCTTCGGGACAGTTGAATACAATGAGCAGTTCTTC.

This clone was found once. V gene TRBV13 combines with J gene TRBJ2-3; 7 nucleotides agree with TRBD1. The CDR3 length is 17 residues. Germline V lookup: CDR1 PRHDT, CDR2 FYEKMQ (reference sequence). V lost 0 bases and J lost 4; bases outside the gene matches: 10. The DNA for the CDR3 is TGTGCCAGCAGCTTAGGCCTAGGGCTAGGGGGCTCAGATACGCAGTATTTT. It codes for CASSLGLGLGGSDTQYF.

The CDR3 DNA sequence: TGTGCCAGCAGAGGGGGTACGGAAAAACTGTTTTTT. It translates to CASRGGTEKLFF. J is TRBJ1-4 and V is TRBV5-5; a weak D match, TRBD1 (6 bases). CDR1 and CDR2 (germline): SGHKS, YYEKEE (reference sequence). The CDR3 contains 12 residues. V was cut by 5 bases and J by 8 bases, with 10 bases left in between.

The rearrangement uses TRBV9 and TRBJ2-7, with D tentatively TRBD1 (5 bases). Per germline, CDR1 SGDLS and CDR2 YYNGEE. V was shortened by 0 bases and J by 1 base, with 11 bases between the two germline ends. The CDR3 contains 15 residues. The CDR3 DNA follows: TGTGCCAGCAGCGTAGCGCAGGGCCTATCCTACGAGCAGTACTTC. Translated, it gives CASSVAQGLSYEQYF.

V usage is TRBV28 and J usage is TRBJ2-7; TRBD1 aligns across 9 bases. The CDR3 is 14 amino acids. V shed 5 bases, J shed 6 bases, and the junction held 8 bases outside the gene matches. CDR1 is MDHEN, CDR2 SYDVKM, per germline. CDR3: CASSRDREEVEQYF. The CDR3 region has the DNA TGTGCCAGCAGTAGGGACAGGGAAGAGGTCGAGCAGTACTTC.

This sequence joins TRBV28 and TRBJ1-4, with 7 bases aligning to TRBD1. The V gene's germline CDR1 is MDHEN and CDR2 SYDVKM. This CDR3 has 20 amino acids. The V segment lost 5 bases and the J segment 0 bases; nucleotides outside the gene matches: 18. This CDR3 is CASSPFNRGLVLATNEKLFF. CDR3 DNA sequence: TGTGCCAGCAGTCCTTTTAACAGGGGCCTTGTCCTTGCAACTAATGAAAAACTGTTTTTT. Drawing the rest from reference TRBV28 and TRBJ1-4, the complete variable domain is DVKVTQSSRYLVKRTGEKVFLECVQDMDHENMFWYRQDPGLGLRLIYFSYDVKMKEKGDIPEGYSVSREKKERFSLILESASTNQTSMYLCASSPFNRGLVLATNEKLFFGSGTQLSVL.